The next 30 T cell receptor beta chains were all read from a single sample in a study of shared clonotypes between healthy human individuals. Assay used: immunoSEQ multiplex PCR; TCRdb lists only in-frame clones, some missing. This sample has approximately 2.4 million clones, with more than 90% found just once. The sequencing sample was made of naive CD4+ T cells sorted from blood. As for subset: CD45RA+ positively selected. Receptor source: a man aged 18 to 29 in good health.

The chain has TRBV19 and TRBJ2-3; 9 nucleotides agree with TRBD2. The germline V gene has CDR1 LNHDA and CDR2 SQIVND (reference sequence). This CDR3 region has 15 residues. The V segment lost 8 bases and the J segment 0 bases; nucleotides outside the gene matches: 6. This CDR3 reads CASGFTSGSTDTQYF. CDR3 coding DNA: TGTGCCAGTGGATTCACTAGCGGGAGCACAGATACGCAGTATTTT.

The chain couples TRBV14 to TRBJ2-3; no clear D gene. This CDR3 has 13 amino acids. V gave up 0 bases and J gave up 3 bases, with 4 bases separating them. CDR1 and CDR2 (germline): SGHDN, FVKESK. CDR3 in amino acids: CASSQDLTDTQYF. CDR3 DNA: TGTGCCAGCAGCCAAGATTTAACAGATACGCAGTATTTT.

The chain recombines TRBV10-3 with TRBJ2-3; unclear D gene. The CDR3 totals 13 residues. V lost 4 bases and J 3 bases, leaving 8 bases between the germline ends. Germline V gives CDR1 ENHRY, CDR2 SYGVKD. CDR3 sequence: CAISANPTDTQYF. CDR3 in DNA: TGTGCCATCAGTGCTAACCCGACAGATACGCAGTATTTT.

The chain has TRBV28 and TRBJ1-1; D perhaps matches TRBD1 (6 bases). This CDR3 comprises 13 residues. The germline V gene encodes CDR1 MDHEN and CDR2 SYDVKM. The ends were cut back, 7 bases at V and 4 bases at J, with 13 bases in the middle. CDR3 residues: CASIGGASTEAFF. In DNA, the CDR3 is TGTGCCAGCATCGGGGGGGCATCCACTGAAGCTTTCTTT.

The chain combines TRBV6-1 with TRBJ2-7; tentative D call: TRBD2 (6 bases). The V end lost 5 bases, the J end lost 4 bases, and 18 bases lay between the germline ends. The CDR3 spans 15 residues. Germline V CDR1 and CDR2: MNHNS, SASEGT. The CDR3: CASSLPPVGGYEQYF. The CDR3 coding sequence is TGTGCCAGCAGTCTTCCCCCGGTGGGAGGTTACGAGCAGTACTTC.

The gene calls are TRBV30 and TRBJ1-1; TRBD1 is a possible D gene (6 bases). The germline gives CDR1 GTSNPN, CDR2 SVGIG (reference sequence). This CDR3 has 13 residues. V lost 8 bases and J 5 bases, leaving 18 bases between the germline ends. The CDR3 coding sequence is TGTGCCAGGGGGGAGGGCGCGGGAACTGAAGCTTTCTTT. Protein sequence: CARGEGAGTEAFF. The full variable domain, completed using reference TRBV30 and TRBJ1-1, is SQTIHQWPATLVQPVGSPLSLECTVEGTSNPNLYWYRQAAGRGLQLLFYSVGIGQISSEVPQNLSASRPQDRQFILSSKKLLLSDSGFYLCARGEGAGTEAFFGQGTRLTVV.

With respect to this clone: Other DNA variants within this sample encode the same CDR3. In nucleotides, the CDR3 is TGTGCCAGCAGTTACTCCAGGCAACAAGAGACCCAGTACTTC. It translates to CASSYSRQQETQYF. The rearrangement joins TRBV6-5 to TRBJ2-5, with D hard to call. CDR3 length: 14 residues. Germline lookup yields CDR1 MNHEY and CDR2 SVGAGI. Trimming shortened V by 0 bases and J by 2 bases, and 7 bases separated the two germline ends.

The J gene is TRBJ2-3, the V gene TRBV7-9; 15 positions match TRBD2. The germline V gene has CDR1 SEHNR and CDR2 FQNEAQ (reference sequence). With 1 base clipped from V and 5 bases from J, the junction kept 7 bases outside the gene matches. The CDR3 has 18 residues. CDR3 coding DNA: TGTGCCAGCAGCTTAGAAACCCGGACTAGCGGGAGGGAAGATACGCAGTATTTT. Its translation is CASSLETRTSGREDTQYF.

The gene calls are TRBV27 and TRBJ1-1, with no clear D. Germline CDR1 and CDR2: MNHEY and SMNVEV (reference sequence). Between the trimmed V and J ends, which lost 5 bases and 0 bases, there was a span of 13 bases. The CDR3 is made up of 15 amino acids. In nucleotides, the CDR3 is TGTGCCAGCAGTGTCTCCGGGGTTGTGAACACTGAAGCTTTCTTT. It translates to CASSVSGVVNTEAFF.

CDR3 DNA sequence: TGTGCCTGGAACAAAGGGACCGGTGGGTTGGCCCTCCACTTT. It codes for CAWNKGTGGLALHF. The chain couples TRBV30 to TRBJ1-6; D is possibly TRBD1 (5 bases). In germline, CDR1 is GTSNPN, CDR2 SVGIG (reference sequence). The CDR3 contains 14 residues. V was clipped by 4 bases and J by 14 bases, with 21 bases between them.

The gene calls are TRBV5-8 and TRBJ2-3; no reliable D call. CDR3 size: 13 residues. The V end was cut by 4 bases, the J end by 2 bases, with 8 bases between. The germline CDR1 and CDR2 sequences are SGHTS and YDEGEE. CDR3 DNA sequence: TGTGCCAGCAGCCCTCCGACCACAGATACGCAGTATTTT. Translating it yields CASSPPTTDTQYF.

This clone was observed a handful of times. The rearrangement joins TRBV7-2 to TRBJ1-2; TRBD1 aligns across 8 bases. This CDR3 has 15 residues. V was pared by 5 bases and J by 9 bases, with 14 bases of the junction left unmatched. Germline loops: CDR1 SGHTA, CDR2 FQGNSA. In DNA form, the CDR3 reads TGTGCCAGCAGCGACTTAGGACAGGGCCTAGGGAGCTACACCTTC. Translating gives CASSDLGQGLGSYTF.

The CDR3 reads CASRSTGYEQYF. DNA of the CDR3: TGTGCCAGTAGAAGTACAGGGTACGAGCAGTACTTC. This sequence joins TRBV19 and TRBJ2-7, with D tentatively TRBD1 (6 bases). CDR3 length: 12 residues. Trimming stripped 6 bases from V and 4 bases from J, with 10 bases between. Germline loops: CDR1 LNHDA, CDR2 SQIVND (reference sequence). Full variable domain (missing parts from reference TRBV19 and TRBJ2-7): DGGITQSPKYLFRKEGQNVTLSCEQNLNHDAMYWYRQDPGQGLRLIYYSQIVNDFQKGDIAEGYSVSREKKESFPLTVTSAQKNPTAFYLCASRSTGYEQYFGPGTRLTVT.

The chain has TRBV7-2 and TRBJ2-3, with D perhaps assigned TRBD1 or TRBD2 (5 bases each). V was pared by 6 bases and J by 0 bases, with 19 bases between. CDR1 SGHTA and CDR2 FQGNSA come from the germline V gene. The CDR3 has 17 amino acids. CDR3: CASRAGRWGSSTDTQYF. The CDR3, as DNA: TGTGCCAGCAGGGCGGGTCGGTGGGGCTCTAGCACAGATACGCAGTATTTT.

The rearrangement links TRBV30 to TRBJ2-5; TRBD2 aligns across 8 bases. The J call may be in error: the DNA end matches TRBJ2-7 better. This CDR3 is built from 15 residues. CDR1 GTSNPN and CDR2 SVGIG come from the germline V gene (reference sequence). As DNA, the CDR3 is TGTGCCTGCCTATATGTTCGGGGGACTAGGGGCGAGCAGTACTTC. It is translated as CACLYVRGTRGEQYF.

V is TRBV7-9 and J is TRBJ2-1; the D gene is possibly TRBD2 (7 bases). Trimming shortened V by 5 bases and J by 7 bases, and 21 bases separated the two germline ends. Germline CDR1 and CDR2: SEHNR and FQNEAQ (reference sequence). The CDR3 has 16 residues. Written as DNA, the CDR3 is TGTGCCAGCAGCCCCTTCGGGCGGGGGCTAGCGAATGAGCAGTTCTTC. This encodes CASSPFGRGLANEQFF.

V usage is TRBV10-3 and J usage is TRBJ2-7, with a weak D call TRBD1 (5 bases). Germline CDR1 reads ENHRY; CDR2 reads SYGVKD. V lost 0 bases to trimming and J lost 6 bases, with 9 bases between them. The CDR3 has 13 residues. CDR3 amino acids: CAISESWTTEQYF. In nucleotides, the CDR3 is TGTGCCATCAGTGAGTCGTGGACAACCGAGCAGTACTTC.

As regards this clone: The junction shows a germline mismatch at one end, possibly a read error. The chain has TRBV5-1 and TRBJ2-2; 12 bases are shared with TRBD2. The CDR3 totals 16 residues. CDR1 is SGHRS, CDR2 YFSETQ, per germline. CDR3 sequence (DNA): TGCGCCAGCAGCCGTCGGACTAGCGGGAACGCCGGGGAGCTGTTTTTT. The encoded protein is CASSRRTSGNAGELFF.

The chain has TRBV7-2 and TRBJ2-7; 14 bases agree with TRBD2. Losses at the gene ends were 1 base for V and 6 bases for J; bases not matched to a gene: 5. CDR3 size: 16 residues. Germline CDR1 reads SGHTA; CDR2 reads FQGNSA. CDR3 amino acids: CASSLGTSGRRGEQYF. DNA for the CDR3: TGTGCCAGCAGCTTAGGGACTAGCGGGAGGAGGGGCGAGCAGTACTTC. The entire variable domain, with the rest obtained from reference TRBV7-2 and TRBJ2-7, is as follows: GAGVSQSPSNKVTEKGKDVELRCDPISGHTALYWYRQSLGQGLEFLIYFQGNSAPDKSGLPSDRFSAERTGGSVSTLTIQRTQQEDSAVYLCASSLGTSGRRGEQYFGPGTRLTVT.

Comment on this clone: A read error is likely, as this CDR3 ends without the conserved phenylalanine or tryptophan. This chain joins TRBV4-1 and TRBJ1-2; TRBD1 matches at 11 bases. The CDR3 length is 13 residues. The germline gives CDR1 MGHRA, CDR2 YSYEKL. The junction had 4 bases not matched to a gene; V was cut back by 6 bases and J by 7 bases. In nucleotides, the CDR3 is TGCGCCAGCAGTTTGGACAGGGGGCCTGGCTACACCCTC. Amino acid sequence: CASSLDRGPGYTL.

The chain links TRBV29-1 to TRBJ1-2; no clear D gene. This CDR3 spans 14 amino acids. Germline-derived CDR1 and CDR2 are SQVTM and ANQGSEA. The germline V and J ends were trimmed by 0 bases and 0 bases, with 8 bases remaining between them. The CDR3 coding sequence is TGCAGCGTTGAAGACGTCAGCCCTAACTATGGCTACACCTTC. It yields the protein CSVEDVSPNYGYTF.

As for this clone: This sample also contains other DNA sequences that code for the same CDR3. J is TRBJ1-6 and V is TRBV7-2; D is ambiguous. Germline CDR1 SGHTA, CDR2 FQGNSA. Trimming took off 1 base at V and 7 bases at J, with 8 bases between the two ends. This CDR3 spans 14 amino acids. CDR3 in DNA: TGTGCCAGCAGCTTAGGGTCGGGCAATTCACCCCTCCACTTT. Its protein is CASSLGSGNSPLHF. The whole variable domain, filled in from reference TRBV7-2 and TRBJ1-6, reads GAGVSQSPSNKVTEKGKDVELRCDPISGHTALYWYRQSLGQGLEFLIYFQGNSAPDKSGLPSDRFSAERTGGSVSTLTIQRTQQEDSAVYLCASSLGSGNSPLHFGNGTRLTVT.

As for this clone: At the DNA level, this CDR3 is encoded by other sequences in the same sample as well. V gene TRBV2 combines with J gene TRBJ2-7, with D maybe TRBD1 (6 bases). Looked up from germline, CDR1 is SNHLY and CDR2 is FYNNEI. Trimming stripped 4 bases from V and 2 bases from J, with 6 bases between. The CDR3 length is 12 residues. The CDR3 reads CASSGDTYEQYF. Here the CDR3 DNA reads TGTGCCAGCAGTGGGGACACCTACGAGCAGTACTTC.

V is TRBV4-1 and J is TRBJ2-2; 8 nucleotides align to TRBD1. With 0 bases clipped from V and 5 bases from J, the junction kept 2 bases outside the gene matches. Germline V gene sequence: CDR1 MGHRA, CDR2 YSYEKL. The CDR3 runs 15 residues. CDR3 nucleotide sequence: TGCGCCAGCAGCCAAGATCGGACAGGGACCGGGGAGCTGTTTTTT. Its translation: CASSQDRTGTGELFF.

The chain employs TRBV9 and TRBJ2-3, with D possibly TRBD2 on 5 matching bases. The CDR3 covers 16 residues. V lost 3 bases, J lost 1 base, and 15 bases lay in between. In germline, CDR1 is SGDLS, CDR2 YYNGEE. CDR3 nucleotide sequence: TGTGCCAGCAGCGCGAGACACGGGGAAGGCACAGATACGCAGTATTTT. This translates into CASSARHGEGTDTQYF.

The chain has TRBV7-2 and TRBJ2-5; perhaps D is TRBD1 or TRBD2 (5 bases each). Deletions cut 5 bases from V and 1 base from J, with 14 bases between. CDR3 length equals 15 residues. Germline CDR1 reads SGHTA; CDR2 reads FQGNSA. CDR3 loop: CASSPGRFIQETQYF. CDR3 DNA: TGTGCCAGCAGCCCGGGGCGGTTCATCCAAGAGACCCAGTACTTC.

This sequence joins TRBV28 and TRBJ2-2, with TRBD1 matching 8 bases. The germline CDR1 and CDR2 sequences are MDHEN and SYDVKM. The V and J ends lost 6 bases and 7 bases, in that order; junction bases with no gene match: 7. This CDR3 is 14 amino acids long. The CDR3 region has the DNA TGTGCCAGCAGGGCAGGGGGCGCAGGCGGGGAGCTGTTTTTT. This codes for CASRAGGAGGELFF.

The chain is built from TRBV6-1 and TRBJ2-1; D not resolved. Trimming took off 8 bases at V and 5 bases at J, with 10 bases between the two ends. This CDR3 is 12 amino acids long. The germline V gene has CDR1 MNHNS and CDR2 SASEGT. The CDR3, as DNA: TGTGCCAGCCTAAACCTGGACAATGAGCAGTTCTTC. The encoded protein is CASLNLDNEQFF.

Worth noting for this clone: The sample has other DNA sequences that encode this CDR3 too. The chain couples TRBV20-1 to TRBJ2-1; D gene unclear. The CDR3 runs 10 residues. Germline CDR1 DFQATT, CDR2 SNEGSKA (reference sequence). Trimming pared 5 bases from V and 8 bases from J, leaving 7 bases between. The CDR3: CSARRDEQFF. As DNA, the CDR3 is TGCAGTGCTCGTCGGGATGAGCAGTTCTTC.

Worth noting for this clone: Other nucleotide sequences from this sample produce the same CDR3. This rearrangement joins TRBV25-1 to TRBJ2-5; D perhaps matches TRBD2 (6 bases). Trimming cost V 2 bases and J 5 bases, with 9 bases left between them. CDR1 is MGHDK and CDR2 is SYGVNS in the germline V gene. The CDR3 contains 13 residues. The CDR3 DNA sequence: TGTGCCAGCAGTGAAGGAGGGAGGGAGACCCAGTACTTC. Protein: CASSEGGRETQYF.